The clone carrying this T cell receptor beta chain was recorded many times. What it binds is unknown. These data belong to a study of T-cell reconstitution after alpha-beta-depleted transplantation in children. Findings and caveats of the study: Elevated TCRbeta diversity at day 60 was traced, in some patients, to surviving recipient T cells and thymic progenitors.

The CDR3 contains 14 residues. Germline loops: CDR1 MNHEY, CDR2 SMNVEV (reference sequence). The J segment lost 1 base and the V segment lost 7 bases, leaving 3 bases of the junction unmatched. Unique molecular identifiers were used to barcode this TCRbeta library. TCRdb reanalysed the PCR reads using MiXCR and keeps one entry per CDR3 protein. The sample shows approximately 500,000 distinct CDR3 sequences, more than 9% of them seen only once. The V call is TRBV27, the J call TRBJ1-5; 8 bases align to TRBD1. This sequence originates from a child aged 2-9 years with inherited bone marrow failure, due to receive a stem cell transplant. Source: PBMCs, taken before TCRalphabeta/CD19-depleted stem cell transplant. CDR3 sequence reads: CASKTGGSNQPQHF. The CDR3 DNA sequence: TGTGCCAGCAAAACAGGGGGGAGCAATCAGCCCCAGCATTTT.